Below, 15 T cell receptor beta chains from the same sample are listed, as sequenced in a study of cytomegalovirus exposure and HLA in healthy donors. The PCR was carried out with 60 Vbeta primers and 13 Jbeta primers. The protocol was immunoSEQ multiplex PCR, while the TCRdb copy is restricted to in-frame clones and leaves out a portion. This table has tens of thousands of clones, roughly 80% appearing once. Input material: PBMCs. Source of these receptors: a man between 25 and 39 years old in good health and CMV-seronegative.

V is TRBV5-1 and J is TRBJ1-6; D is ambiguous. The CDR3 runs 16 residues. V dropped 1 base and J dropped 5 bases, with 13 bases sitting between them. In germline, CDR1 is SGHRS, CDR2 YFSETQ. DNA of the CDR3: TGCGCCAGCAGCTTGTTCGGAGGATCGGATAATTCACCCCTCCACTTT. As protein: CASSLFGGSDNSPLHF.

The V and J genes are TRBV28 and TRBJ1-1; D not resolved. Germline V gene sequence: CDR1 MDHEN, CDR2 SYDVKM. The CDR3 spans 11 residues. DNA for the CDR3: TGTGGCAGTACTATGAACACTGAAGCTTTCTTT. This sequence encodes CGSTMNTEAFF.

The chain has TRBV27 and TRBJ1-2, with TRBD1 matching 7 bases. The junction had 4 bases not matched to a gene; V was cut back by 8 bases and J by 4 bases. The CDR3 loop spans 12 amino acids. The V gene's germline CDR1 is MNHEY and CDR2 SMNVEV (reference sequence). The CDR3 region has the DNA TGTGCCAGCGCAGGGGGAGGCTATGGCTACACCTTC. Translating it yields CASAGGGYGYTF.

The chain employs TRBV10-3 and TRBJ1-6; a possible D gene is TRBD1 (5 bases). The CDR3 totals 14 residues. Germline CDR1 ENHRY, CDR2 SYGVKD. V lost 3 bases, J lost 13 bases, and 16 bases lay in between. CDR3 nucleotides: TGTGCCATCAGTGACACTCAGGGAAGTAACCCCCTCCACTTT. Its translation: CAISDTQGSNPLHF.

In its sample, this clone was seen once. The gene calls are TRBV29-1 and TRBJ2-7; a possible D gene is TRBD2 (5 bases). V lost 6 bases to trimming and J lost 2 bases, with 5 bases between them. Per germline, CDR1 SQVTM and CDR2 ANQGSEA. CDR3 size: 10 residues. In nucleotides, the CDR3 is TGCAGCGTCGGGACCTACGAGCAGTACTTC. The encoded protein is CSVGTYEQYF.

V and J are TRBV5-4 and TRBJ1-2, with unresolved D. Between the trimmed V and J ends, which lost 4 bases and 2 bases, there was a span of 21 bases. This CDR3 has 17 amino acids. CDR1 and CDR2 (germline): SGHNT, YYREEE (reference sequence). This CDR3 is CASSPGSSNLRNYGYTF. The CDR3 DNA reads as TGTGCCAGCAGCCCCGGGTCATCGAACCTTCGCAACTATGGCTACACCTTC.

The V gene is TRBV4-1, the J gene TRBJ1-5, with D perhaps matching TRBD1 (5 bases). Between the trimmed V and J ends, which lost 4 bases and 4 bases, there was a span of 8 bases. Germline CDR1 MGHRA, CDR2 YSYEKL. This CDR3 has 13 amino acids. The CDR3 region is CASSPGENQPQHF. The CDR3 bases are TGCGCCAGCAGCCCGGGGGAGAATCAGCCCCAGCATTTT.

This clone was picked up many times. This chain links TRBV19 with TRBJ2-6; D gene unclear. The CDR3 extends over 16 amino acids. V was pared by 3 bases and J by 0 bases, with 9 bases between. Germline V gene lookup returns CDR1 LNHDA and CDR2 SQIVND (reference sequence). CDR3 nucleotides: TGTGCCAGTAGTATTATTGAGAACTCTGGGGCCAACGTCCTGACTTTC. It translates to CASSIIENSGANVLTF. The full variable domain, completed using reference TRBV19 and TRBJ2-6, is DGGITQSPKYLFRKEGQNVTLSCEQNLNHDAMYWYRQDPGQGLRLIYYSQIVNDFQKGDIAEGYSVSREKKESFPLTVTSAQKNPTAFYLCASSIIENSGANVLTFGAGSRLTVL.

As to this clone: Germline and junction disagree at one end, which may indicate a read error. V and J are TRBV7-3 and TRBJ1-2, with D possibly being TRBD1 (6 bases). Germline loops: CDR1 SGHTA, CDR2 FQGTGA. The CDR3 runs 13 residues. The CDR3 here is CASSLGRGYGHTF. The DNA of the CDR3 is TGTGCCAGCAGCTTAGGCAGGGGCTATGGCCACACCTTC.

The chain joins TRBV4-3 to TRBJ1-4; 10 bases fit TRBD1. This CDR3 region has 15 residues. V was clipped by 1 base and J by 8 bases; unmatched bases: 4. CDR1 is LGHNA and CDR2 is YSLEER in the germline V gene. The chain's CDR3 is CASSQGWTGGEKLFF. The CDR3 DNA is TGCGCCAGCAGCCAAGGCTGGACAGGGGGAGAAAAACTGTTTTTT.

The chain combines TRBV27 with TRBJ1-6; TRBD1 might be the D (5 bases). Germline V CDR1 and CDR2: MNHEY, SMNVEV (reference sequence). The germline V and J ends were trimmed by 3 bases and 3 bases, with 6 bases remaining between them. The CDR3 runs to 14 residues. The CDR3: CASSLGLYNSPLHF. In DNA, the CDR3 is TGTGCCAGCAGTTTGGGACTCTATAATTCACCCCTCCACTTT.

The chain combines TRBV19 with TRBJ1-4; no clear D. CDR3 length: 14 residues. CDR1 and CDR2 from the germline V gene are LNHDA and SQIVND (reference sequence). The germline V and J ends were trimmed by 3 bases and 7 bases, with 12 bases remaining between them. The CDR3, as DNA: TGTGCCAGTAGTATGGGAGGGTTGGGTGAAAAACTGTTTTTT. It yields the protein CASSMGGLGEKLFF.

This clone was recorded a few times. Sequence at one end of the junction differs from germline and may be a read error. CDR3 sequence: CASILAGGLNNEQFF. The CDR3 DNA follows: TGTGCCAGCATCTTAGCGGGGGGGCTGAACAATGAGCAGTTCTTC. The rearrangement uses TRBV11-2 and TRBJ2-1; the match to TRBD2 covers 11 bases. The CDR3 runs to 15 residues. Germline V gives CDR1 SGHAT, CDR2 FQNNGV. The complete variable domain, with remaining parts taken from reference TRBV11-2 and TRBJ2-1, reads EAGVAQSPRYKIIEKRQSVAFWCNPISGHATLYWYQQILGQGPKLLIQFQNNGVVDDSQLPKDRFSAERLKGVDSTLKIQPAKLEDSAVYLCASILAGGLNNEQFFGPGTRLTVL.

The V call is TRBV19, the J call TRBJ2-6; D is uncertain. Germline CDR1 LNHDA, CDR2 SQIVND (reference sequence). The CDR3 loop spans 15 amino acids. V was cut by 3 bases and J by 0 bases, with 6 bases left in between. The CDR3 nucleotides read TGTGCCAGTAGTATTCCCCTCTCTGGGGCCAACGTCCTGACTTTC. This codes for CASSIPLSGANVLTF.

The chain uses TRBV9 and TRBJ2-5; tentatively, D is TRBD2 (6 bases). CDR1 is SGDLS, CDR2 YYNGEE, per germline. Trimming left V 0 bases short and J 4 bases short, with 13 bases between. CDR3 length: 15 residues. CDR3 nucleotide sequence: TGTGCCAGCAGCGTAGTGCCTAGCGCTGGAGAGACCCAGTACTTC. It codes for CASSVVPSAGETQYF.